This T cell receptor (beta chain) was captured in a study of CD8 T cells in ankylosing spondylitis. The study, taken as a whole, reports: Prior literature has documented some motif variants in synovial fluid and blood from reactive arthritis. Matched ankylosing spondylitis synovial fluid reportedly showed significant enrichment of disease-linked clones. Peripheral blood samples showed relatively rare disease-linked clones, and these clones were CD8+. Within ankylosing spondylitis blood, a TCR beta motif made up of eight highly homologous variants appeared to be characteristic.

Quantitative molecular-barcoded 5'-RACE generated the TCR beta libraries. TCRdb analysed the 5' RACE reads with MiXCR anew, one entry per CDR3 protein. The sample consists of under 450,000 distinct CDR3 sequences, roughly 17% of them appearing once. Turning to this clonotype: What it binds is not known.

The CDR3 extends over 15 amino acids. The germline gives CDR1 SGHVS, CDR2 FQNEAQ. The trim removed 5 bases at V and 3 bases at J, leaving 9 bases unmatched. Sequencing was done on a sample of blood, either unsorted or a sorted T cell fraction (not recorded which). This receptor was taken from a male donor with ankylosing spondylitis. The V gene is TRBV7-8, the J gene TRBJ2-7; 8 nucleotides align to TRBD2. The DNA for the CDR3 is TGTGCCAGCAGCCTTGAGGCGGGGGGAAACTACGAGCAGTACTTC. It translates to CASSLEAGGNYEQYF. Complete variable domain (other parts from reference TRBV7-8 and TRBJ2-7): GAGVSQSPRYKVAKRGQDVALRCDPISGHVSLFWYQQALGQGPEFLTYFQNEAQLDKSGLPSDRFFAERPEGSVSTLKIQRTQQEDSAVYLCASSLEAGGNYEQYFGPGTRLTVT.